One T cell receptor beta chain is described in this entry. These data belong to a study of blood T cell repertoires in COVID-19. Overall study: Samples came from the United States, Italy and Spain, spanning acute and convalescent COVID-19. From T cells, B-cell-depleted T cells, or PBMCs came the material, which was cDNA or gDNA.

Trimming cost V 1 base and J 0 bases, with 4 bases left between them. The CDR3 consists of 15 residues. Germline lookup yields CDR1 SNHLY and CDR2 FYNNEI. Authors' processing steps: Amplification with reference gene primers provided the estimates of nucleated cell counts. Generated by immunoSEQ multiplex PCR, the TCRdb table keeps only in-frame clones and is missing some. D and trimming come from the DNA, and the V and J calls and clone size come from that table. The table has some 240,000 clones, roughly 84% seen once. Material: peripheral blood. V is TRBV2 and J is TRBJ1-6; no definite D call. The origin of this receptor is a woman aged 40 to 49 who had recovered from COVID-19. For the CDR3, the DNA is TGTGCCAGCAGTGAAGATAGCTCCTATAATTCACCCCTCCACTTT. Translating it yields CASSEDSSYNSPLHF.